This T cell receptor beta chain came from a study of shared clonotypes between healthy human individuals. Study-level results: Limitation of the genetic and exposure-history diversity represented came from the few donors.

The study ran the assay at deep level. In the original analysis: For the immunoSEQ data, sequences were junction-only without quality scores, so filtering differed. TCRdb's table, derived via immunoSEQ multiplex PCR, lists solely in-frame clones and lacks some. The DNA was the basis for D and trimming; V, J and clone size are from that table. Among hundreds of thousands of clones listed, around 74% were seen once. Worth noting for this clone: The antigen is not known.

This CDR3 has 14 residues. Per germline, CDR1 LGHNA and CDR2 YSLEER. The ends were cut back, 1 base at V and 5 bases at J, with 11 bases in the middle. Material: memory CD4+ T cells sorted from blood. The subset: CD45RA-negative fraction. The rearrangement links TRBV4-3 to TRBJ2-5; TRBD2 might be the D (6 bases). This TCR was recovered from a man aged 25-45 years in good health. In DNA, the CDR3 is TGCGCCAGCAGCCAAGCCGGGGGTTCTGAGACCCAGTACTTC. Translated, it gives CASSQAGGSETQYF.